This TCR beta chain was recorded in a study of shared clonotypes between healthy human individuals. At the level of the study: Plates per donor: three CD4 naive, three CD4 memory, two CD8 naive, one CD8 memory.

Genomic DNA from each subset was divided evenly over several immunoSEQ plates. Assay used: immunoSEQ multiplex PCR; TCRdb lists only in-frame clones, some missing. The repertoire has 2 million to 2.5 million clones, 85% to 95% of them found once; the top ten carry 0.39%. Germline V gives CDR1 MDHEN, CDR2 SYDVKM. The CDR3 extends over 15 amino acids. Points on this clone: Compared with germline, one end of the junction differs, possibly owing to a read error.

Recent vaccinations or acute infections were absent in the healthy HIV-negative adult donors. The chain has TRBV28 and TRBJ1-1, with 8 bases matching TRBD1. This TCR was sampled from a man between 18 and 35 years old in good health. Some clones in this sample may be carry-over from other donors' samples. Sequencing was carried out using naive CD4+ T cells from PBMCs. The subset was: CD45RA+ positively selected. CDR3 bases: TGTGCCAGCGGACGCCTGACAGGGGTGAAGACTGAAGCTTTCTTT. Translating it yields CASGRLTGVKTEAFF.